This TCR beta chain was sequenced in a study of vaccination effects on CD4 cells after COVID-19. Notes on this clone: Its matching antigen is unknown.

The assay was immunoSEQ multiplex PCR, and TCRdb's table has in-frame clones only and misses some. The sample carries tens of thousands of clones, just over 70% recorded once. Looked up from germline, CDR1 is MDHEN and CDR2 is SYDVKM. V gave up 1 base and J gave up 7 bases, with 11 bases separating them. The CDR3 runs to 15 residues. Cultured cells yielded isolated CD4+ T cells after 10 days. The chain has TRBV28 and TRBJ1-6; D call uncertain. The receptor was derived from a human donor who had a prior SARS-CoV-2 infection. The specimen comprised CD4+ T cells from PBMCs cultured without peptide, sampled before COVID-19 vaccination. For the CDR3, the DNA is TGTGCCAGCAGTTTATTTGGCCTAAGCAATTCACCCCTCCACTTT. It yields the protein CASSLFGLSNSPLHF.